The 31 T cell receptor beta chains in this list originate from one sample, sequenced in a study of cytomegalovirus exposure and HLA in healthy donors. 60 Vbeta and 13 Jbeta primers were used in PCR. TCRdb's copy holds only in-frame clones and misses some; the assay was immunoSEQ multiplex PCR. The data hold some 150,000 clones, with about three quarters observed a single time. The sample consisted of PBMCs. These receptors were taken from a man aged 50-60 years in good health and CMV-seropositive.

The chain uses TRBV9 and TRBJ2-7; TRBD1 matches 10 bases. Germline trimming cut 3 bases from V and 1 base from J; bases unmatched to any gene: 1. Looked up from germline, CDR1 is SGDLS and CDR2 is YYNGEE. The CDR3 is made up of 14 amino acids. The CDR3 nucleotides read TGTGCCAGCAGCGGACAGGGGGCTTCCTACGAGCAGTACTTC. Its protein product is CASSGQGASYEQYF.

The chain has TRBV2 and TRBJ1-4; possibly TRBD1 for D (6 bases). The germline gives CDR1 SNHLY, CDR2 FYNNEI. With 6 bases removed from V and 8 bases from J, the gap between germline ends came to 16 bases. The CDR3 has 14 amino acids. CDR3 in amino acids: CASRQQGDSEKLFF. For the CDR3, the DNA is TGTGCCAGCAGACAACAGGGAGATAGCGAAAAACTGTTTTTT.

CDR3 sequence: CASSLQGGETQYF. Here the CDR3 DNA reads TGTGCCAGTAGTCTACAGGGTGGGGAGACCCAGTACTTC. This chain uses TRBV19 with TRBJ2-5; weak D call: TRBD1 (6 bases). This CDR3 is 13 amino acids long. Per the germline V gene, CDR1 is LNHDA and CDR2 is SQIVND (reference sequence). V was shortened by 5 bases and J by 5 bases, with 12 bases between the two germline ends.

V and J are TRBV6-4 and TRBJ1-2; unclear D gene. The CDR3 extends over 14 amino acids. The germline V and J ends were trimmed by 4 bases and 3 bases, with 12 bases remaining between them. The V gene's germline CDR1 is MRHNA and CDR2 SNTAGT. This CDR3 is CASSGRFGDYGYTF. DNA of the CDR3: TGTGCCAGCAGTGGGCGTTTCGGGGACTATGGCTACACCTTC.

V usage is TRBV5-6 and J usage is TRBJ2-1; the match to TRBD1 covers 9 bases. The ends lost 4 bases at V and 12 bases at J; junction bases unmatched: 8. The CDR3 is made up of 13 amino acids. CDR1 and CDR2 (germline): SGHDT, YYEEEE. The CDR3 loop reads CASSLRDRAGQFF. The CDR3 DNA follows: TGTGCCAGCAGCCTCCGGGACAGGGCCGGGCAGTTCTTC.

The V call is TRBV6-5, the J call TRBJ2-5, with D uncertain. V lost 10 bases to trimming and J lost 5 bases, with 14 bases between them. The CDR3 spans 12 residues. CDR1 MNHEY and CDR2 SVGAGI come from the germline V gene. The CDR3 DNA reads TGTGCCACCGCCCAGAGGAAGGAGACCCAGTACTTC. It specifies CATAQRKETQYF.

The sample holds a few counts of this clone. CDR3 region: CASSGETGGNEQFF. As DNA, the CDR3 is TGTGCCAGCAGTGGGGAGACAGGGGGCAATGAGCAGTTCTTC. The chain links TRBV6-1 to TRBJ2-1; TRBD1 aligns across 9 bases. This CDR3 is built from 14 residues. V shed 4 bases, J shed 6 bases, and the junction held 4 bases outside the gene matches. Germline CDR1 and CDR2: MNHNS and SASEGT.

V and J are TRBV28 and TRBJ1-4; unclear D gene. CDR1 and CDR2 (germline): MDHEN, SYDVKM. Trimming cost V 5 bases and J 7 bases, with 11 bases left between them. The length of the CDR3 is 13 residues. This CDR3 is CASSLPTVEKLFF. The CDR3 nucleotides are TGTGCCAGCAGTCTCCCAACGGTTGAAAAACTGTTTTTT.

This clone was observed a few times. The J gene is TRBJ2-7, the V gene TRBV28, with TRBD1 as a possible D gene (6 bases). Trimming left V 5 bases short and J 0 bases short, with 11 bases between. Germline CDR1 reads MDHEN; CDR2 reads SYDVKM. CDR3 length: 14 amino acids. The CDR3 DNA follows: TGTGCCAGCAGTGCCCCACAGGGCTCCTACGAGCAGTACTTC. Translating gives CASSAPQGSYEQYF.

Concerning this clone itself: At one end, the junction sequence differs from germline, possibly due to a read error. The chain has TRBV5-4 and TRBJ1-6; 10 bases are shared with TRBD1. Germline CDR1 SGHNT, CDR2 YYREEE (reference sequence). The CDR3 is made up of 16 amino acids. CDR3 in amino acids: CASSQTAGTGASPLHF. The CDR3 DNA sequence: TGCGCCAGCAGCCAAACGGCCGGGACAGGGGCGTCACCCCTCCACTTT.

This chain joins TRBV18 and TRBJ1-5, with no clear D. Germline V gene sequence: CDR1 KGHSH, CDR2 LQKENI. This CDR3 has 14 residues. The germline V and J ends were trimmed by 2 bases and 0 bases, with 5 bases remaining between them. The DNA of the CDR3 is TGTGCCAGCTCACCAGAGTATAGCAATCAGCCCCAGCATTTT. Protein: CASSPEYSNQPQHF.

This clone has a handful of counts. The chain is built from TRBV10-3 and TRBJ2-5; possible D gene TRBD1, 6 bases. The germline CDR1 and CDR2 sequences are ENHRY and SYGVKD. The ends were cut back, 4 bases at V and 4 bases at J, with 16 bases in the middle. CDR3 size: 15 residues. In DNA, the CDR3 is TGTGCCATCAGTGTGGACAGCTCTGGTGTAGAGACCCAGTACTTC. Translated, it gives CAISVDSSGVETQYF.

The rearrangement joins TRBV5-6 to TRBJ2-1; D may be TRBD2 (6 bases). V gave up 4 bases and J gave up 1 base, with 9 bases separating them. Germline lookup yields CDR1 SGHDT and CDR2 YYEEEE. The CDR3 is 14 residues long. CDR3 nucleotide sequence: TGTGCCAGCAGCCTTAGCGGATCCTACAATGAGCAGTTCTTC. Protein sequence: CASSLSGSYNEQFF.

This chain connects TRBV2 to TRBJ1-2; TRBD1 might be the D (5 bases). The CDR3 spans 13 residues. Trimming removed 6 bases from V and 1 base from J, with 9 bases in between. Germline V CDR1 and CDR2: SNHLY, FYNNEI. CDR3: CASRSQGNYGYTF. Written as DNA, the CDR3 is TGTGCCAGCAGAAGTCAGGGTAACTATGGCTACACCTTC.

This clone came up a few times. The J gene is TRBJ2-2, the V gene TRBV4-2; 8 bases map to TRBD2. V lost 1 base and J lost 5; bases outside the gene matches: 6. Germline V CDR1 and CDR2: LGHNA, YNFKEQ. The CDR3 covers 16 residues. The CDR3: CASSQAAGGKTGELFF. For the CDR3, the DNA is TGTGCCAGCAGCCAAGCGGCGGGGGGAAAGACCGGGGAGCTGTTTTTT.

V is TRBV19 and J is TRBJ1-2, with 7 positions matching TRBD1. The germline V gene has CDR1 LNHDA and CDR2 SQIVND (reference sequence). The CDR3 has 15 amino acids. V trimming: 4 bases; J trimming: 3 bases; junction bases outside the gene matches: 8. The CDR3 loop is CASSTRTGDHYGYTF. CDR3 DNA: TGTGCCAGTAGTACAAGGACAGGAGACCACTATGGCTACACCTTC.

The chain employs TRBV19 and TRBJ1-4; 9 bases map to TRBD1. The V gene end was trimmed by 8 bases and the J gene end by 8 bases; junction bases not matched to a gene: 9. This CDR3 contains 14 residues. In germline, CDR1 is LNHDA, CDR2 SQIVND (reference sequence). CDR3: CASANRGHREKLFF. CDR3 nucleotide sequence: TGTGCCAGTGCAAACAGGGGGCATCGGGAAAAACTGTTTTTT. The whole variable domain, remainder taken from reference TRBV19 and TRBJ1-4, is DGGITQSPKYLFRKEGQNVTLSCEQNLNHDAMYWYRQDPGQGLRLIYYSQIVNDFQKGDIAEGYSVSREKKESFPLTVTSAQKNPTAFYLCASANRGHREKLFFGSGTQLSVL.

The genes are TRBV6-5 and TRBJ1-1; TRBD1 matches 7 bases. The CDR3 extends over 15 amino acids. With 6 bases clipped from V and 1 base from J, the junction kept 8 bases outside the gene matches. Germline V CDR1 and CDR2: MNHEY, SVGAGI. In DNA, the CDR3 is TGTGCCAGCAGATCACCGACAGGGTGGAACACTGAAGCTTTCTTT. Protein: CASRSPTGWNTEAFF.

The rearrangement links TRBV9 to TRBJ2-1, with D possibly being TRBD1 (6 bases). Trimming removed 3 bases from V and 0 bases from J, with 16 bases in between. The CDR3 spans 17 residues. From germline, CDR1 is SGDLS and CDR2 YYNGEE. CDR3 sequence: CASSARATGSSYNEQFF. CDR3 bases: TGTGCCAGCAGCGCCCGGGCAACAGGGAGCTCCTACAATGAGCAGTTCTTC.

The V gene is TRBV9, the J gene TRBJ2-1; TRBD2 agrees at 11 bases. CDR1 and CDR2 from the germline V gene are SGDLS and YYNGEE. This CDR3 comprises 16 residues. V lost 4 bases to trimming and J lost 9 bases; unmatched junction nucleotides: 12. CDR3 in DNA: TGTGCCAGCAGCACCCACCCGGGACTAGCGGTCCTTGAGCAGTTCTTC. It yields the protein CASSTHPGLAVLEQFF. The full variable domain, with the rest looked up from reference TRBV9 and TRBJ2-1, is DSGVTQTPKHLITATGQRVTLRCSPRSGDLSVYWYQQSLDQGLQFLIQYYNGEERAKGNILERFSAQQFPDLHSELNLSSLELGDSALYFCASSTHPGLAVLEQFFGPGTRLTVL.

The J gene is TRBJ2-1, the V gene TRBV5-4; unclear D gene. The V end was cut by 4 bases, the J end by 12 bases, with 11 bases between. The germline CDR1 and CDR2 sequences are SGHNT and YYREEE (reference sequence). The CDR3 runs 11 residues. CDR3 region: CASSVNGGQFF. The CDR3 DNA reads TGTGCCAGCAGCGTCAACGGCGGGCAGTTCTTC.

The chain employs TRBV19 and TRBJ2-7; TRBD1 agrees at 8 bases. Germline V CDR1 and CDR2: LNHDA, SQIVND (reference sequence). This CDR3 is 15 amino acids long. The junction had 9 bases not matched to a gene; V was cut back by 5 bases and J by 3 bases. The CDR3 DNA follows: TGTGCCAGTAGTGCGACCGGGACAGGTCTCTACGAGCAGTACTTC. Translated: CASSATGTGLYEQYF.

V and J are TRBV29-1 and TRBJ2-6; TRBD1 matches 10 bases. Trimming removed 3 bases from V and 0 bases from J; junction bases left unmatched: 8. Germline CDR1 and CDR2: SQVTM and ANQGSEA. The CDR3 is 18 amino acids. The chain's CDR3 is CSVDNWDRGPSGANVLTF. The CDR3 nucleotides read TGCAGCGTTGACAACTGGGACAGGGGCCCCTCTGGGGCCAACGTCCTGACTTTC.

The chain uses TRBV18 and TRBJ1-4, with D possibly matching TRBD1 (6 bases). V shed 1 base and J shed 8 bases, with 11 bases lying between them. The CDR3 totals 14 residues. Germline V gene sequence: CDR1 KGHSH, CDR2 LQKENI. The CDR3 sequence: CASSPRQGLEKLFF. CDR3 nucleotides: TGTGCCAGCTCACCACGGCAGGGGTTGGAAAAACTGTTTTTT.

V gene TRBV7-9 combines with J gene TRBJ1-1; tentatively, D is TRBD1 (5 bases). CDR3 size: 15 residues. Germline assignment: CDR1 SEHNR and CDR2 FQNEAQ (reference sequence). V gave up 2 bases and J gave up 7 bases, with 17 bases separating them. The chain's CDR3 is CASSLFRGRKGEAFF. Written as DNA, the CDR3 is TGTGCCAGCAGCTTATTTCGGGGGAGGAAGGGTGAAGCTTTCTTT.

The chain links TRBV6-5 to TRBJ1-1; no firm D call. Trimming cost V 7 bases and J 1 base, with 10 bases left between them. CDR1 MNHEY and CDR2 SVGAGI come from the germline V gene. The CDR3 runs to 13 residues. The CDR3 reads CASNPRGNTEAFF. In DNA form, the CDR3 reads TGTGCCAGCAACCCCCGGGGGAACACTGAAGCTTTCTTT.

The CDR3 is CASSSGQGRTQYF. The CDR3 DNA is TGTGCCAGCAGTTCAGGACAGGGTAGGACCCAGTACTTC. This chain uses TRBV6-5 with TRBJ2-5; 8 bases are a match to TRBD1. V lost 4 bases and J lost 7; bases outside the gene matches: 5. CDR1 is MNHEY, CDR2 SVGAGI, per germline. This CDR3 spans 13 amino acids.

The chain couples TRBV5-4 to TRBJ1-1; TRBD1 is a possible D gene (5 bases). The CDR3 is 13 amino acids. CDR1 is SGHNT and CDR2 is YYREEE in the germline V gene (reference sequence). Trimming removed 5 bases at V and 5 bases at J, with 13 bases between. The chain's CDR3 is CASSPGKRTEAFF. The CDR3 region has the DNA TGTGCCAGCAGTCCAGGGAAGCGAACTGAAGCTTTCTTT.

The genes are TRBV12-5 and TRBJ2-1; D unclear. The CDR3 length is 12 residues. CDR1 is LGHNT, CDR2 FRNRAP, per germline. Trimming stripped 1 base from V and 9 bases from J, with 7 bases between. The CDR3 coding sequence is TGTGCTAGTGGTTTGGACAGATTTGAGCAGTTCTTC. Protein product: CASGLDRFEQFF.

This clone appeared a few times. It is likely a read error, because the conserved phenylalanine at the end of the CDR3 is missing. CDR3: CASSTQETNEKLFL. CDR3 sequence (DNA): TGTGCCAGCAGCACACAGGAAACTAATGAAAAACTGTTTCTT. The chain has TRBV6-6 and TRBJ1-4, with a weak D call TRBD1 (5 bases). The CDR3 spans 14 residues. Germline assignment: CDR1 MNHNY and CDR2 SVGAGI (reference sequence). Trimming took 6 bases from V and 1 from J, leaving 9 bases between them.

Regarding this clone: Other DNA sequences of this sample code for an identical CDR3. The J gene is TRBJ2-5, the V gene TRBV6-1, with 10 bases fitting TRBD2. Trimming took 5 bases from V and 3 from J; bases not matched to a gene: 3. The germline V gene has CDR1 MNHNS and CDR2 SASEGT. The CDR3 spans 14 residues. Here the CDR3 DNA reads TGTGCCAGCAGTAGGGGACTAGCGAAAGAGACCCAGTACTTC. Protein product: CASSRGLAKETQYF.